A selection of T cell receptor beta chains follows, all from one sample in a study of blood T cell repertoires in COVID-19. Produced via immunoSEQ multiplex PCR; TCRdb's table is partial and in-frame only. The repertoire holds 100,000 or so clones, 80% seen once, with 15% to 20% in the top ten. Sequenced input: peripheral blood. These receptors originate from a human donor in a cohort sampled during active COVID-19. Both conserved end residues are trimmed from each CDR3. The D gene is left open where the match is weak. Expanded clones get a size class; other rows say once, few or many, or leave the size out.

D gene	clone size	V gene	J gene	CDR3 protein
TRBD2	NA	TRBV24-1	TRBJ2-2	ATSGYLAGDGTGELF
NA	NA	TRBV7-9	TRBJ2-4	ASSLSWVRDSRKNIQY
NA	NA	TRBV5-1	TRBJ2-5	ASSLVPKETQY
NA	NA	TRBV28	TRBJ2-7	ASSFSGSPTYEQY
NA	few	TRBV5-1	TRBJ1-6	ASKEVGEGNSPLH
TRBD1	NA	TRBV7-3	TRBJ1-5	ASSLGTGHNQPQH
NA	NA	TRBV5-6	TRBJ1-1	ASSLEQEPMNTEAF
NA	NA	TRBV19	TRBJ1-2	ASRWRGGYGYT
TRBD1	NA	TRBV2	TRBJ1-6	ASRLTGDSPLH
TRBD2	NA	TRBV11-2	TRBJ2-1	ASRPIAGSGNEQF
TRBD2	NA	TRBV19	TRBJ2-7	ASSIGSGRALEQY
TRBD1	NA	TRBV30	TRBJ2-3	AWRGQVSTDTQY
NA	few	TRBV24-1	TRBJ1-6	ATSSSGNNSPLH
NA	few	TRBV5-6	TRBJ1-5	ASSLAGGNQPQH
TRBD2	NA	TRBV6-2/TRBV6-3	TRBJ2-3	ASSYRSGRAPMGQY
NA	NA	TRBV12-2	TRBJ1-4	ASRPGTGGCEKLF
TRBD1	few	TRBV5-6	TRBJ1-5	ASSFLGTGGQPQH
NA	NA	TRBV6-5	TRBJ1-4	ASSPPGHKSEKLF
NA	NA	TRBV21-1	TRBJ2-7	ASSAPGQGLAGSSYEQY
NA	NA	TRBV30	TRBJ2-7	AWKPDGFSYEQY
TRBD2	NA	TRBV2	TRBJ2-7	ASTSDLLAGGYEQY
NA	NA	TRBV30	TRBJ1-3	AWSQDRGVYGNTIY
TRBD2	NA	TRBV18	TRBJ2-7	ASSPRSGTSAVGMNEQY
NA	medium-sized	TRBV21-1	TRBJ2-7	ASSDRDRGLAGTGYEQY
TRBD1	NA	TRBV6-1	TRBJ1-4	ASSVARGPYGEKLF
NA	NA	TRBV20-1	TRBJ1-2	SASPRSGGYT
NA	once	TRBV7-2	TRBJ1-5	ASSLGGGTQH
NA	NA	TRBV5-1	TRBJ2-7	ASSSAGRGPSEQY
TRBD1	NA	TRBV28	TRBJ1-1	ASTTGGVNTEAF
NA	NA	TRBV27	TRBJ2-7	ASRRGRETGEQY
NA	NA	TRBV7-9	TRBJ2-2	ASSVSPLPNTGELF
NA	NA	TRBV28	TRBJ1-4	ASSFGGTNEKLF
NA	few	TRBV28	TRBJ1-5	ASTSQGSNQPQH
NA	NA	TRBV5-1	TRBJ2-7	ASSLEARGWSDEQY
NA	once	TRBV5-1	TRBJ1-1	ASRGQLSTEAF
NA	NA	TRBV24-1	TRBJ2-5	ATSDPGTPGETQY
TRBD1	NA	TRBV4-2	TRBJ1-2	ASSPKQGSYGYT
TRBD1	once	TRBV5-6	TRBJ2-6	ASSLLGQEYSGANVLT
NA	NA	TRBV2	TRBJ1-1	ASSVQGRNTEAF
NA	NA	TRBV7-3	TRBJ1-1	ASSLKGPGANTEAF
TRBD2	NA	TRBV20-1	TRBJ2-7	SASKGTSGSTYEQY
TRBD1	NA	TRBV6-5	TRBJ2-7	ASSYNPGQGANEQY
TRBD1	once	TRBV5-1	TRBJ1-2	ASSLGPSGTGTLYGYT
NA	once	TRBV7-2	TRBJ2-7	ASSLSSASSYEQY
TRBD1	NA	TRBV5-1	TRBJ1-5	ASSPGQASNQPQH
TRBD2	NA	TRBV6-6	TRBJ2-7	ASTARAGYSYEQY
NA	NA	TRBV14	TRBJ2-7	ASSAAGWKYEQY
NA	NA	TRBV28	TRBJ1-5	ASRDFNQPQH